This entry lists 4 T cell receptor beta chains sequenced from one sample in a study of spatial heterogeneity in lung cancer. MiXCR was run by TCRdb on the 5' RACE reads, yielding one entry per CDR3 protein. Of about 45,000 distinct CDR3 sequences in the sample, approximately 7% were seen once. Time point: sample taken at primary tumor resection. Without sorting, whole RNA was sequenced from tumor, nontumor lung or frozen PBMC. The material sequenced was PBMCs, taken at surgery. Every receptor here comes from a female donor with early-stage non-small cell lung cancer.

At least ten counts were recorded for this clonotype. V usage is TRBV7-2 and J usage is TRBJ2-5; D possibly corresponds to TRBD1 (5 bases). CDR1 SGHTA and CDR2 FQGNSA come from the germline V gene. Trimming left V 3 bases short and J 5 bases short, with 13 bases between. This CDR3 region has 14 residues. The CDR3 loop reads CASSFGYRIETQYF. CDR3 in DNA: TGTGCCAGCAGCTTTGGGTACAGGATCGAGACCCAGTACTTC.

This clonotype was counted only a few times. The chain employs TRBV15 and TRBJ2-7, with a possible D match to TRBD1 (5 bases). The CDR3 runs to 14 residues. Germline V gene sequence: CDR1 LNHNV, CDR2 YYDKDF (reference sequence). V lost 0 bases, J lost 0 bases, and 6 bases lay in between. The CDR3 bases are TGTGCCACCAGCAGAGATCAGGGCTCCTACGAGCAGTACTTC. It codes for CATSRDQGSYEQYF.

This clonotype was found a few times. The CDR3 spells CASSPLGQNTEAFF. CDR3 nucleotide sequence: TGTGCCAGCTCACCCCTCGGACAGAACACTGAAGCTTTCTTT. The chain employs TRBV18 and TRBJ1-1, with D possibly matching TRBD1 (5 bases). CDR1 and CDR2 (germline): KGHSH, LQKENI. The CDR3 is 14 residues long. With 3 bases removed from V and 1 base from J, the gap between germline ends came to 9 bases.

CDR3 residues: CASSLTRGYEQYF. The CDR3 DNA follows: TGTGCCAGCAGCTTAACTCGGGGGTACGAGCAGTACTTC. The rearrangement links TRBV7-3 to TRBJ2-7, with D possibly matching TRBD2 (6 bases). The V end lost 0 bases, the J end lost 4 bases, and 7 bases lay between the germline ends. Germline CDR1 SGHTA, CDR2 FQGTGA. CDR3 size: 13 residues.